These T cell receptor beta chains were read from a single sample in a study of OX40 agonist ivuxolimab in advanced cancers. Produced via immunoSEQ multiplex PCR; TCRdb's table is partial and in-frame only. The sample lists nearly 80,000 clones, around 94% occurring once. The sequencing here drew on CD4+ or CD8+ T cells sorted from blood, taken in a trial of the OX40 agonist ivuxolimab. Source of these receptors: an adult with an advanced solid tumor such as melanoma, head and neck, liver or kidney cancer. The CDR3 runs from the conserved cysteine through the conserved F or W. The order of the fields is J gene, clone size, D gene, V gene, CDR3 DNA, CDR3 protein. A D gene is named only where the DNA matches it firmly. Where a row states a size, it is once, few, many or the class of an expanded clone; other rows omit it.

>TRBJ2-7|-|TRBD1|TRBV13
TGTGCCAGCAGCACCCTAGGGGCCCCACAGGGGGCGGTGTCGTACGAGCAGTACTTC
CASSTLGAPQGAVSYEQYF
>TRBJ2-3|-|TRBD1|TRBV5-6
TGTGCCAGCAGCGACAACGGCTGGGGACAGTTCACAGATACGCAGTATTTT
CASSDNGWGQFTDTQYF
>TRBJ2-7|-|-|TRBV7-6
TGTGCCAGCAGCTTAGTGTCTGGTAGGACCTCCTACGAGCAGTACTTC
CASSLVSGRTSYEQYF
>TRBJ1-5|-|-|TRBV28
TGTGCCAGCAGTCCCAGGTCGAACGATCAGCCCCAGCATTTT
CASSPRSNDQPQHF
>TRBJ2-5|-|TRBD2|TRBV15
TGTGCCACCAGCAGAGAACCGGGACTAGCGGGAGGGCAAGAGACCCAGTACTTC
CATSREPGLAGGQETQYF
>TRBJ2-3|-|-|TRBV27
TGTGCCAGCAGTCCCTCCCTAGGGGTGGTCGATACGCAGTATTTT
CASSPSLGVVDTQYF
>TRBJ1-1|once|-|TRBV15
TGTGCCACCAGCAGAGGAGGGACGGTGAACACTGAAGCTTTCTTT
CATSRGGTVNTEAFF
>TRBJ2-1|-|-|TRBV27
TGTGCCAGCAGTTTAGGGGGAAGTGAGCAGTTCTTC
CASSLGGSEQFF
>TRBJ2-7|-|-|TRBV27
TGTGCCAGCAGTTTATTGGACAGTCCCTACGAGCAGTACTTC
CASSLLDSPYEQYF
>TRBJ1-3|-|-|TRBV6-5
TGTGCCAGCAGTTACGGTCAGAGCTCTGGAAACACCATATATTTT
CASSYGQSSGNTIYF
>TRBJ2-1|-|TRBD1|TRBV7-9
TGTGCCAGCAGCTTAAGGGGGCGAACGGACAATGAGCAGTTCTTC
CASSLRGRTDNEQFF
>TRBJ2-7|-|-|TRBV10-3
TGTGCCATCAGTGAGTCGATCGGGGATAGCGTTAATTACGAGCAGTACTTC
CAISESIGDSVNYEQYF
>TRBJ2-1|-|TRBD2|TRBV7-9
TGTGCCAGCAGCTCCCTTTCTAGCGGGAGACTGAATGAGCAGTTCTTC
CASSSLSSGRLNEQFF
>TRBJ2-7|-|TRBD1|TRBV10-3
TGTGCCATCAGTGTTTTGGACAGGGCTGATTCCGGCTCCTACGAGCAGTACTTC
CAISVLDRADSGSYEQYF
>TRBJ2-7|-|-|TRBV9
TGTGCCAGCAGCGCATTGACAGGTTCCTCCTACGAGCAGTACTTC
CASSALTGSSYEQYF
>TRBJ1-1|-|-|TRBV4-1
TGCGCCAGCAGCCAAACAGGGTACACTGAAGCTTTCTTT
CASSQTGYTEAFF
>TRBJ2-7|few|-|TRBV7-9
TGTGCCAGCAGCCCCGCACGGACCGGACTCGAGGGGGAGCAGTACTTC
CASSPARTGLEGEQYF
>TRBJ2-7|once|-|TRBV27
TGTGCCAGCAGTACTAGTACGGACCGGGAAGGAATGTGGTACGAGCAGTACTTC
CASSTSTDREGMWYEQYF
>TRBJ1-1|-|-|TRBV7-3
TGTGCCAGCAGCCCCGAAGGGGCCACTGAAGCTTTCTTT
CASSPEGATEAFF
>TRBJ2-7|-|-|TRBV28
TGTGCCAGCAGTGACCTAAACGAGCAGTACTTC
CASSDLNEQYF
>TRBJ2-1|-|TRBD2|TRBV5-4
TGTGCCAGCAGCCCCCCCGGGAGGTACGAGCAGTTCTTC
CASSPPGRYEQFF
>TRBJ2-7|-|TRBD2|TRBV5-1
TGCGCCAGCAGCTTGGAGGGCGGACTAGCGGGCTCCTACGAGCAGTACTTC
CASSLEGGLAGSYEQYF
>TRBJ2-5|-|-|TRBV7-7
TGTGCCAGCAGCTCAAGACAGACCGACACATTCCAAGAGACCCAGTACTTC
CASSSRQTDTFQETQYF
>TRBJ2-6|-|-|TRBV6-6
TGTGCCAGCAGTCCAGACTCTGGGGCCAACGTCCTGACTTTC
CASSPDSGANVLTF
>TRBJ1-1|-|-|TRBV27
TGTGCCAGCAGTTTATCTGGGGGGCCTGAAGCTTTCTTT
CASSLSGGPEAFF
>TRBJ2-3|-|-|TRBV15
TGTGCCACCAGCAGAGGGGATACGCAGTATTTT
CATSRGDTQYF
>TRBJ1-1|-|-|TRBV4-1
TGCGCCAGCAGCCAAGGTCGGGTGGGCACTGAAGCTTTCTTT
CASSQGRVGTEAFF
>TRBJ1-2|-|TRBD1|TRBV4-1
TGCGCCAGCAGCCTGACAGGGGCAGGGGATGGCTACACCTTC
CASSLTGAGDGYTF
>TRBJ2-1|-|TRBD2|TRBV9
TGTGCCAGCAGGCCGAGCGGGGGCCTAAGCTCCTACAATGAGCAGTTCTTC
CASRPSGGLSSYNEQFF
>TRBJ1-2|-|-|TRBV6-6
TGTGCCAGCGCGGCGGGGGTTCTAAACTATGGCTACACCTTC
CASAAGVLNYGYTF